The next 27 T cell receptor beta chains were all read from a single sample in a study of blood T cell repertoires in COVID-19. TCRdb keeps only in-frame clones here, not all; method: immunoSEQ multiplex PCR. Of about 440,000 clones in the sample, roughly 87% are singletons; the top ten hold under 2%. Material for sequencing was PBMCs or T cells enriched from blood (not recorded which). These receptors originate from a woman younger than 35 with acute COVID-19.

The genes are TRBV9 and TRBJ2-1, with D maybe TRBD1 (5 bases). The germline V and J ends were trimmed by 0 bases and 9 bases, with 19 bases remaining between them. The germline V gene encodes CDR1 SGDLS and CDR2 YYNGEE. This CDR3 is 16 amino acids long. CDR3 DNA: TGTGCCAGCAGCGTAGTGGCAGGGTCCCCGATGTCTGAGCAGTTCTTC. Translation: CASSVVAGSPMSEQFF.

The chain joins TRBV2 to TRBJ2-1, with a possible D match to TRBD2 (7 bases). V lost 3 bases, J lost 4 bases, and 13 bases lay in between. Germline V CDR1 and CDR2: SNHLY, FYNNEI. CDR3 length: 15 residues. The chain's CDR3 is CASSDRGGGYNEQFF. CDR3 sequence (DNA): TGTGCCAGCAGTGATCGCGGGGGCGGATACAATGAGCAGTTCTTC.

This rearrangement joins TRBV6-5 to TRBJ1-6, with D uncertain. Per the germline V gene, CDR1 is MNHEY and CDR2 is SVGAGI. The CDR3 length is 14 residues. The ends were cut back, 1 base at V and 7 bases at J, with 8 bases in the middle. The CDR3 DNA follows: TGTGCCAGCAGTTACTTGACTGGGAATTCACCCCTCCACTTT. This encodes CASSYLTGNSPLHF.

The V and J genes are TRBV27 and TRBJ1-6; no definite D call. Germline V gives CDR1 MNHEY, CDR2 SMNVEV (reference sequence). V lost 9 bases and J 10 bases, leaving 16 bases between the germline ends. The CDR3 runs 13 residues. The CDR3 DNA reads as TGTGCCAGTCGCGCTTCACCTTACTCACCCCTCCACTTT. This codes for CASRASPYSPLHF.

The chain links TRBV18 to TRBJ2-5; the match to TRBD2 covers 9 bases. The CDR3 totals 14 residues. Germline V gene sequence: CDR1 KGHSH, CDR2 LQKENI. J lost 4 bases, V lost 4 bases, and 4 bases had no gene match. Here the CDR3 DNA reads TGTGCCAGCTCACTAGCGGGAGAGGTAGAGACCCAGTACTTC. It codes for CASSLAGEVETQYF.

The chain joins TRBV5-4 to TRBJ1-1; TRBD1 aligns across 9 bases. CDR3 length: 15 residues. Trimming removed 0 bases from V and 4 bases from J; junction bases left unmatched: 4. Per germline, CDR1 SGHNT and CDR2 YYREEE (reference sequence). As DNA, the CDR3 is TGTGCCAGCAGCTTGGACAGGGGGCGCTTCACTGAAGCTTTCTTT. It encodes CASSLDRGRFTEAFF.

This clone appeared a single time. The chain has TRBV30 and TRBJ1-1; TRBD1 is a possible D gene (6 bases). Per the germline V gene, CDR1 is GTSNPN and CDR2 is SVGIG (reference sequence). The CDR3 has 15 amino acids. With 2 bases removed from V and 7 bases from J, the gap between germline ends came to 20 bases. CDR3 in DNA: TGTGCCTGGAGTATAACCGGGACAACGGCAGGTGAAGCTTTCTTT. Translating it yields CAWSITGTTAGEAFF. Drawing the rest from reference TRBV30 and TRBJ1-1, the complete variable domain is SQTIHQWPATLVQPVGSPLSLECTVEGTSNPNLYWYRQAAGRGLQLLFYSVGIGQISSEVPQNLSASRPQDRQFILSSKKLLLSDSGFYLCAWSITGTTAGEAFFGQGTRLTVV.

V and J are TRBV6-5 and TRBJ2-7; 8 bases map to TRBD2. Germline CDR1 reads MNHEY; CDR2 reads SVGAGI. This CDR3 contains 14 residues. The junction had 7 bases not matched to a gene; V was cut back by 6 bases and J by 3 bases. The CDR3 DNA sequence: TGTGCCAGCAGCCCCGGGAGGGGGGGCTACGAGCAGTACTTC. It is translated as CASSPGRGGYEQYF.

J is TRBJ2-3 and V is TRBV19, with 8 bases aligning to TRBD2. The CDR3 has 16 residues. J was trimmed by 1 base and V by 8 bases; bases with no gene match: 11. In germline, CDR1 is LNHDA, CDR2 SQIVND (reference sequence). In DNA, the CDR3 is TGTGCCAGTTCTCCGAGCGGGAGCGGCGGCACAGATACGCAGTATTTT. It translates to CASSPSGSGGTDTQYF.

The rearrangement uses TRBV11-2 and TRBJ1-2, with unresolved D. Trimming stripped 1 base from V and 1 base from J, with 7 bases between. Germline V gene lookup returns CDR1 SGHAT and CDR2 FQNNGV. This CDR3 has 14 amino acids. In DNA, the CDR3 is TGTGCCAGCAGCTTAGCAGGAATTAACTATGGCTACACCTTC. Residues: CASSLAGINYGYTF.

The V and J genes are TRBV30 and TRBJ2-3; 9 bases agree with TRBD1. The V gene's germline CDR1 is GTSNPN and CDR2 SVGIG (reference sequence). The V gene end was trimmed by 7 bases and the J gene end by 0 bases; junction bases not matched to a gene: 2. The CDR3 contains 13 residues. Written as DNA, the CDR3 is TGTGCCTCCGGGACAGGGAGCACAGATACGCAGTATTTT. It specifies CASGTGSTDTQYF.

This chain connects TRBV28 to TRBJ2-7; TRBD1 aligns across 10 bases. The CDR3 sequence is 15 residues long. Germline V gene data show CDR1 as MDHEN and CDR2 as SYDVKM. Losses at the gene ends were 6 bases for V and 4 bases for J; bases not matched to a gene: 9. As DNA, the CDR3 is TGTGCCAGCAGGGGTCCGACAGGGGGCGGATACGAGCAGTACTTC. Translating it yields CASRGPTGGGYEQYF.

This clone was detected a few times. The chain carries TRBV6-2 or TRBV6-3 and TRBJ2-7; 10 nucleotides align to TRBD1. The V gene's germline CDR1 is MNHEY and CDR2 SVGEGT. With V trimmed by 5 bases and J by 1 base, 2 bases remained unmatched. The CDR3 runs 14 residues. CDR3 residues: CASSRTGGSYEQYF. The CDR3 DNA reads TGTGCCAGCAGTCGGACAGGGGGTTCCTACGAGCAGTACTTC.

This clone occurred a few times. The gene calls are TRBV24-1 and TRBJ2-7, with D possibly TRBD1 on 5 matching bases. This CDR3 is built from 15 residues. CDR1 is KGHDR, CDR2 SFDVKD, per germline. With 5 bases removed from V and 4 bases from J, the gap between germline ends came to 17 bases. CDR3 in amino acids: CATSARVPPRYEQYF. CDR3 in DNA: TGTGCCACCAGTGCCAGGGTCCCCCCCCGTTACGAGCAGTACTTC.

This chain links TRBV2 with TRBJ2-7, with D perhaps TRBD1 (6 bases). V lost 3 bases, J lost 3 bases, and 15 bases lay in between. Looked up from germline, CDR1 is SNHLY and CDR2 is FYNNEI. This CDR3 contains 15 residues. The CDR3 nucleotides read TGTGCCAGCAGTGAGGAGACAGGTCTCAACTACGAGCAGTACTTC. Amino acid sequence: CASSEETGLNYEQYF.

The V and J genes are TRBV5-6 and TRBJ1-4; D unresolved. The CDR3 covers 16 residues. Germline CDR1 is SGHDT and CDR2 is YYEEEE. V lost 4 bases to trimming and J lost 4 bases, with 17 bases between them. The CDR3 nucleotides are TGTGCCAGCAGCCCCCCTGGGCGGGAAGATAATGAAAAACTGTTTTTT. This encodes CASSPPGREDNEKLFF. Variable domain in full (rest from reference TRBV5-6 and TRBJ1-4): DAGVTQSPTHLIKTRGQQVTLRCSPKSGHDTVSWYQQALGQGPQFIFQYYEEEERQRGNFPDRFSGHQFPNYSSELNVNALLLGDSALYLCASSPPGREDNEKLFFGSGTQLSVL.

This rearrangement joins TRBV7-2 to TRBJ2-5, with D possibly being TRBD2 (5 bases). CDR1 and CDR2 from the germline V gene are SGHTA and FQGNSA. V dropped 5 bases and J dropped 5 bases, with 15 bases sitting between them. The CDR3 spans 14 residues. The CDR3 DNA is TGTGCCAGCAGCCCAGAACTAGTCGCGGAGACCCAGTACTTC. It is translated as CASSPELVAETQYF. Full variable domain (outside the CDR3, taken from reference TRBV7-2 and TRBJ2-5): GAGVSQSPSNKVTEKGKDVELRCDPISGHTALYWYRQSLGQGLEFLIYFQGNSAPDKSGLPSDRFSAERTGGSVSTLTIQRTQQEDSAVYLCASSPELVAETQYFGPGTRLLVL.

The chain recombines TRBV3-1 (or the pseudogene TRBV3-2) with TRBJ2-2; possible D gene TRBD1, 6 bases. This CDR3 has 18 amino acids. V gave up 4 bases and J gave up 6 bases, with 24 bases separating them. The germline CDR1 and CDR2 sequences are LGHDT and YNNKEL (reference sequence). The chain's CDR3 is CASSPFPKFQGLPGELFF. The CDR3 DNA reads TGTGCCAGCAGCCCCTTTCCCAAATTTCAGGGGTTACCCGGGGAGCTGTTTTTT.

V is TRBV27 and J is TRBJ2-7; D is perhaps TRBD2 (5 bases). Trimming left V 3 bases short and J 2 bases short, with 14 bases between. Germline V lookup: CDR1 MNHEY, CDR2 SMNVEV (reference sequence). The CDR3 has 15 amino acids. The CDR3 region has the DNA TGTGCCAGCAGTTTCACTAGGGCCGCGACCTACGAGCAGTACTTC. Residues: CASSFTRAATYEQYF.

The chain recombines TRBV2 with TRBJ1-2, with 7 bases matching TRBD1. Trimming cost V 8 bases and J 6 bases; bases outside gene matches: 12. There are 14 residues in the CDR3. Germline V gene data show CDR1 as SNHLY and CDR2 as FYNNEI. As DNA, the CDR3 is TGTGCCAGCCCCTCAAGACAGGGCGGCGATGGCTACACCTTC. This codes for CASPSRQGGDGYTF. Variable domain in full (rest from reference TRBV2 and TRBJ1-2): EPEVTQTPSHQVTQMGQEVILRCVPISNHLYFYWYRQILGQKVEFLVSFYNNEISEKSEIFDDQFSVERPDGSNFTLKIRSTKLEDSAMYFCASPSRQGGDGYTFGSGTRLTVV.

The V gene is TRBV7-2, the J gene TRBJ2-5; 8 nucleotides match TRBD2. This CDR3 is built from 13 residues. Germline values: CDR1 SGHTA, CDR2 FQGNSA. With 5 bases clipped from V and 4 bases from J, the junction kept 3 bases outside the gene matches. The CDR3 DNA follows: TGTGCCAGCAGCCGAGGACTAGCAGAGACCCAGTACTTC. Translated, it gives CASSRGLAETQYF.

The J gene is TRBJ2-5, the V gene TRBV2; TRBD1 matches 9 bases. Per the germline V gene, CDR1 is SNHLY and CDR2 is FYNNEI. The CDR3 has 15 residues. The junction had 8 bases not matched to a gene; V was cut back by 5 bases and J by 4 bases. The DNA of the CDR3 is TGTGCCAGCAGTCCGGGACAGGGTATTCGAGAGACCCAGTACTTC. Translation gives CASSPGQGIRETQYF.

The rearrangement joins TRBV7-2 to TRBJ2-1; 7 nucleotides agree with TRBD1. This CDR3 has 13 residues. Germline loops: CDR1 SGHTA, CDR2 FQGNSA. V was pared by 1 base and J by 10 bases, with 4 bases of the junction left unmatched. The CDR3 bases are TGTGCCAGCAGCTTAGGGGCACAGGGGGAGCAGTTCTTC. Protein: CASSLGAQGEQFF.

This clone showed up just a few times. This sequence joins TRBV12-3 or TRBV12-4 and TRBJ2-7; no reliable D call. Deletions cut 3 bases from V and 4 bases from J, with 7 bases between. There are 12 residues in the CDR3. The CDR3 region is CASSFRGYEQYF. The CDR3 nucleotides read TGTGCCAGCAGTTTTCGAGGATACGAGCAGTACTTC.

The rearrangement links TRBV5-4 to TRBJ1-2; possibly TRBD1 for D (6 bases). CDR1 is SGHNT, CDR2 YYREEE, per germline (reference sequence). V shed 5 bases and J shed 6 bases, with 20 bases lying between them. CDR3 length equals 15 residues. The CDR3 here is CASRIQGPPGHGYTF. The CDR3 nucleotides read TGTGCCAGCAGAATACAGGGACCTCCAGGTCATGGCTACACCTTC.

V usage is TRBV7-6 and J usage is TRBJ2-7; 8 positions agree with TRBD1. The germline V gene has CDR1 SGHVS and CDR2 FNYEAQ. The J segment lost 5 bases and the V segment lost 1 base, leaving 4 bases of the junction unmatched. CDR3 length equals 14 residues. CDR3 DNA sequence: TGTGCCAGCAGCTTAGGACAGGGGATACACGAGCAGTACTTC. Its translation is CASSLGQGIHEQYF. The complete variable domain, with remaining parts taken from reference TRBV7-6 and TRBJ2-7, reads GAGVSQSPRYKVTKRGQDVALRCDPISGHVSLYWYRQALGQGPEFLTYFNYEAQQDKSGLPNDRFSAERPEGSISTLTIQRTEQRDSAMYRCASSLGQGIHEQYFGPGTRLTVT.

The V call is TRBV7-6, the J call TRBJ2-1, with 8 positions matching TRBD1. Germline-derived CDR1 and CDR2 are SGHVS and FNYEAQ. The CDR3 sequence is 15 residues long. Trimming removed 5 bases from V and 4 bases from J; junction bases left unmatched: 7. The DNA of the CDR3 is TGTGCCAGCAGCCCACGGGACAGGCCGTACAATGAGCAGTTCTTC. It specifies CASSPRDRPYNEQFF. The full variable domain, rest sourced from reference TRBV7-6 and TRBJ2-1, is GAGVSQSPRYKVTKRGQDVALRCDPISGHVSLYWYRQALGQGPEFLTYFNYEAQQDKSGLPNDRFSAERPEGSISTLTIQRTEQRDSAMYRCASSPRDRPYNEQFFGPGTRLTVL.